The next 20 T cell receptor beta chains were all read from a single sample in a study of beta chain features in type 1 diabetes. Expressed TCRB transcripts were sequenced because the entire RNA isolate underwent reverse transcription. The assay was immunoSEQ multiplex PCR, and TCRdb's table has in-frame clones only and misses some. The data contain roughly 330,000 clones, 11% of them singletons. Sequenced input: naive CD4+ T cells from blood. The receptor set was obtained from a woman in her 30s in good health.

The rearrangement joins TRBV28 to TRBJ2-7; no definite D call. CDR1 and CDR2 (germline): MDHEN, SYDVKM. The CDR3 sequence is 12 residues long. V was pared by 3 bases and J by 4 bases, with 7 bases between. The CDR3, as DNA: TGTGCCAGCAGTTTTCGCGAATACGAGCAGTACTTC. Translating gives CASSFREYEQYF.

This clone appeared a few times. This rearrangement joins TRBV7-8 to TRBJ2-7, with 7 positions matching TRBD1. V lost 5 bases and J lost 2; bases outside the gene matches: 6. Germline-derived CDR1 and CDR2 are SGHVS and FQNEAQ. This CDR3 is built from 14 residues. As DNA, the CDR3 is TGTGCCAGCAGCCGTAGACAGGGACCCTACGAGCAGTACTTC. Translating it yields CASSRRQGPYEQYF.

V gene TRBV28 combines with J gene TRBJ2-7; D may be TRBD1 (6 bases). This CDR3 comprises 14 residues. Trimming shortened V by 2 bases and J by 3 bases, and 11 bases separated the two germline ends. Germline values: CDR1 MDHEN, CDR2 SYDVKM. The CDR3 here is CASSLQGWGYEQYF. In DNA form, the CDR3 reads TGTGCCAGCAGTTTACAGGGGTGGGGCTACGAGCAGTACTTC.

The chain uses TRBV5-4 and TRBJ2-7, with TRBD1 as a possible D gene (6 bases). Germline V CDR1 and CDR2: SGHNT, YYREEE (reference sequence). This CDR3 has 15 residues. The V end lost 0 bases, the J end lost 0 bases, and 10 bases lay between the germline ends. The CDR3 is CASSLAGHSSYEQYF. Here the CDR3 DNA reads TGTGCCAGCAGCTTGGCGGGACATAGCTCCTACGAGCAGTACTTC.

The chain couples TRBV5-4 to TRBJ2-1, with 9 bases aligning to TRBD1. Germline V gene data show CDR1 as SGHNT and CDR2 as YYREEE (reference sequence). The CDR3 is 14 residues long. J lost 8 bases, V lost 4 bases, and 7 bases had no gene match. As DNA, the CDR3 is TGTGCCAGCAGCCGACAGGGGGGAGGTGATGAGCAGTTCTTC. Translated, it gives CASSRQGGGDEQFF.

This clone was detected only a few times. This chain links TRBV18 with TRBJ1-1, with TRBD1 identical over 8 bases. The CDR3 is 15 residues long. Trimming at V came to 3 bases and at J to 0 bases, leaving 3 bases not matched to a gene. CDR1 is KGHSH and CDR2 is LQKENI in the germline V gene. The CDR3 DNA sequence: TGTGCCAGCTCACCGACAGGGGCCGTGAACACTGAAGCTTTCTTT. Encoded protein: CASSPTGAVNTEAFF.

In this sample, this clone turned up once. Distinct nucleotide sequences in the sample also encode this CDR3. The chain employs TRBV27 and TRBJ1-1, with 8 bases lining up with TRBD1. The CDR3 extends over 13 amino acids. Germline CDR1 reads MNHEY; CDR2 reads SMNVEV (reference sequence). V shed 6 bases, J shed 2 bases, and the junction held 2 bases outside the gene matches. This CDR3 is CASSGQGNTEAFF. The CDR3 bases are TGTGCCAGCAGCGGACAGGGAAACACTGAAGCTTTCTTT.

This chain joins TRBV7-3 and TRBJ2-1; 13 positions match TRBD2. The CDR3 is 16 amino acids. Germline V gives CDR1 SGHTA, CDR2 FQGTGA. With V trimmed by 3 bases and J by 4 bases, 3 bases remained unmatched. In DNA form, the CDR3 reads TGTGCCAGCAGCTTCGGGACTAGCGGGGTTTACAATGAGCAGTTCTTC. Translation: CASSFGTSGVYNEQFF.

This clone was recorded a few times. Other DNA sequences of this sample code for an identical CDR3. The gene calls are TRBV18 and TRBJ2-7; maybe TRBD2 (5 bases). V was shortened by 3 bases and J by 2 bases, with 11 bases between the two germline ends. From germline, CDR1 is KGHSH and CDR2 LQKENI. This CDR3 has 14 residues. CDR3 coding DNA: TGTGCCAGCTCACCGCCGGGGAGTCCCTACGAGCAGTACTTC. Residues: CASSPPGSPYEQYF.

The chain couples TRBV29-1 to TRBJ2-6; 7 bases are shared with TRBD1. Germline trimming cut 5 bases from V and 1 base from J; bases unmatched to any gene: 8. The CDR3 is 16 residues long. Germline lookup yields CDR1 SQVTM and CDR2 ANQGSEA. The CDR3: CSVTILQGSGANVLTF. The CDR3 DNA reads TGCAGCGTTACAATACTACAGGGGTCTGGGGCCAACGTCCTGACTTTC.

This clone showed up just a few times. The chain employs TRBV11-2 and TRBJ2-5, with 9 bases fitting TRBD1. J gave up 5 bases and V 1 base, and 2 bases lay outside the gene matches. The CDR3 is made up of 14 amino acids. Germline loops: CDR1 SGHAT, CDR2 FQNNGV. CDR3 nucleotide sequence: TGTGCCAGCAGCTTAGCACAGGGGGCGGAGACCCAGTACTTC. This translates into CASSLAQGAETQYF. Full variable domain (outside the CDR3, taken from reference TRBV11-2 and TRBJ2-5): EAGVAQSPRYKIIEKRQSVAFWCNPISGHATLYWYQQILGQGPKLLIQFQNNGVVDDSQLPKDRFSAERLKGVDSTLKIQPAKLEDSAVYLCASSLAQGAETQYFGPGTRLLVL.

This clone was detected a few times. The V and J genes are TRBV4-1 and TRBJ2-3; 11 bases align to TRBD2. Trimming removed 3 bases from V and 6 bases from J; junction bases left unmatched: 5. The CDR3 spans 15 residues. The germline gives CDR1 MGHRA, CDR2 YSYEKL. In DNA form, the CDR3 reads TGCGCCAGCAGCCACCTAGCGGGAGGATCTGATACGCAGTATTTT. It yields the protein CASSHLAGGSDTQYF.

This clone has a handful of counts. The V and J genes are TRBV18 and TRBJ2-3; 13 nucleotides line up with TRBD2. The CDR3 loop spans 16 amino acids. Looked up from germline, CDR1 is KGHSH and CDR2 is LQKENI. V shed 3 bases and J 8 bases; nucleotides not matched to a gene: 8. The CDR3 coding sequence is TGTGCCAGCTCACCCGGACTAGCGGGAGAATACCGTACGCAGTATTTT. It specifies CASSPGLAGEYRTQYF. Looking up the rest from reference TRBV18 and TRBJ2-3 gives the full variable domain: NAGVMQNPRHLVRRRGQEARLRCSPMKGHSHVYWYRQLPEEGLKFMVYLQKENIIDESGMPKERFSAEFPKEGPSILRIQQVVRGDSAAYFCASSPGLAGEYRTQYFGPGTRLTVL.

The chain recombines TRBV28 with TRBJ1-4, with 9 positions matching TRBD1. The CDR3 consists of 15 residues. Germline CDR1 is MDHEN and CDR2 is SYDVKM. V lost 2 bases, J lost 8 bases, and 6 bases stayed unmatched. CDR3 DNA: TGTGCCAGCAGTTTACCGGACAGGGGCGGGGAAAAACTGTTTTTT. It is translated as CASSLPDRGGEKLFF.

This clone was seen a handful of times. V usage is TRBV11-2 and J usage is TRBJ2-7, with D maybe TRBD1 (6 bases). The V and J ends lost 5 bases and 5 bases respectively, with 19 bases between them. Germline assignment: CDR1 SGHAT and CDR2 FQNNGV. The CDR3 covers 15 residues. This chain's CDR3 is CASSRPPGARNEQYF. CDR3 sequence (DNA): TGTGCCAGCAGCCGCCCCCCAGGGGCGAGGAACGAGCAGTACTTC.

The chain has TRBV9 and TRBJ2-2, with 14 bases aligning to TRBD2. This CDR3 region has 22 residues. V gave up 3 bases and J gave up 7 bases; unmatched junction bases: 23. Germline V lookup: CDR1 SGDLS, CDR2 YYNGEE. This chain's CDR3 is CASSAFRRRDGTSGRVNGELFF. The CDR3 DNA reads TGTGCCAGCAGCGCCTTTCGACGTCGAGACGGGACTAGCGGGAGAGTTAACGGGGAGCTGTTTTTT.

Only a few counts were recorded for this clone. The chain recombines TRBV7-6 with TRBJ2-7; D gene unclear. The V end was cut by 2 bases, the J end by 5 bases, with 22 bases between. The CDR3 extends over 17 amino acids. Germline V gene lookup returns CDR1 SGHVS and CDR2 FNYEAQ. As DNA, the CDR3 is TGTGCCAGCAGCTTATCGGCGGCCATCCCTGGCCTCAACGAGCAGTACTTC. Protein product: CASSLSAAIPGLNEQYF.

This clone has more than one count but fewer than ten. V is TRBV4-2 and J is TRBJ1-5; 7 bases are a match to TRBD1. The CDR3 consists of 16 residues. V was pared by 1 base and J by 5 bases, with 8 bases of the junction left unmatched. Per the germline V gene, CDR1 is LGHNA and CDR2 is YNFKEQ. The CDR3 is CASSQADQGVYQPQHF. CDR3 sequence (DNA): TGTGCCAGCAGCCAAGCGGACCAGGGGGTCTATCAGCCCCAGCATTTT.

The chain combines TRBV5-4 with TRBJ2-1; D unresolved. Germline loops: CDR1 SGHNT, CDR2 YYREEE (reference sequence). The CDR3 runs to 15 residues. Trimming shortened V by 0 bases and J by 2 bases, and 9 bases separated the two germline ends. The CDR3 DNA reads TGTGCCAGCAGCTTGGGCAGCGACCCCTACAATGAGCAGTTCTTC. As protein: CASSLGSDPYNEQFF.

In this sample, this clone turned up a few times. The rearrangement joins TRBV29-1 to TRBJ2-1; D possibly corresponds to TRBD1 (7 bases). This CDR3 is built from 15 residues. The V gene's germline CDR1 is SQVTM and CDR2 ANQGSEA. Trimming left V 0 bases short and J 1 base short, with 10 bases between. CDR3 DNA: TGCAGCGTTGAAGATTCAGGGGGGTCCTACAATGAGCAGTTCTTC. Its translation: CSVEDSGGSYNEQFF.